This TCR beta chain was sequenced in a study of blood T cells in healthy people across ages. Then a second PCR, running roughly 7 to 11 cycles, was carried out with a sample-barcoded 5' primer and a J-beta primer mix. TCRdb reprocessed the 5' RACE reads via MiXCR and lists one record per CDR3 protein. The sample consists of roughly 900,000 distinct CDR3 sequences, about 48% of them appearing once. Many counts were recorded for this clonotype. This CDR3 has 14 amino acids. V was cut by 1 base and J by 8 bases, with 12 bases left in between. Germline CDR1 is SGHNT and CDR2 is YENEEA. The individuals who served as donors were healthy Caucasians living in Russia, aged about 6 to 100.

The J gene is TRBJ2-1, the V gene TRBV11-3, with D possibly being TRBD1 (6 bases). This TCR was sampled from a man aged 25 to 40 in good health. The sample was blood. The CDR3 DNA reads TGTGCCAGCAGCTTAGTGGGGGCCTCGTATGAGCAGTTCTTC. This sequence encodes CASSLVGASYEQFF. The full variable domain, in which reference TRBV11-3 and TRBJ2-1 provide the parts outside the CDR3, is EAGVVQSPRYKIIEKKQPVAFWCNPISGHNTLYWYLQNLGQGPELLIRYENEEAVDDSQLPKDRFSAERLKGVDSTLKIQPAELGDSAVYLCASSLVGASYEQFFGPGTRLTVL.